This record looks at one T cell receptor (beta chain) sequence and its context. What it binds is unknown. The sample comes from a study of vaccination and CD4 T cells after COVID-19. At the level of the study: Cells were stimulated with overlapping spike peptides from SARS-CoV-2, HCoV-NL63, HCoV-OC43 and HCoV-229E.

The Oncomine TCR Beta short-read assay was what sequenced the DNA obtained from cultured CD4+ T cells. In this case, cultured CD4+ T cells provided the extracted genomic DNA. TCRdb re-called the PCR reads through MiXCR, storing one row per CDR3 protein. The sample records around 14,000 distinct CDR3 sequences, roughly three fifths being singletons. This sample's treatment: approximately nine-day PBMC culture with coronavirus spike peptide pools or control peptides (ViraFEST assay). Germline lookup yields CDR1 LNHDA and CDR2 SQIVND (reference sequence). The CDR3 covers 18 residues. V was clipped by 7 bases and J by 0 bases; unmatched bases: 12.

The source of this sequence is a human donor who had recovered from COVID-19. V gene TRBV19 combines with J gene TRBJ1-5, with 10 nucleotides matching TRBD1. Sequencing input: CD4+ T cells from blood, cultured in vitro. The CDR3 DNA reads TGTGCCAGTAACTTACGGGACAGGGGTGTTTATAGCAATCAGCCCCAGCATTTT. Translation gives CASNLRDRGVYSNQPQHF.